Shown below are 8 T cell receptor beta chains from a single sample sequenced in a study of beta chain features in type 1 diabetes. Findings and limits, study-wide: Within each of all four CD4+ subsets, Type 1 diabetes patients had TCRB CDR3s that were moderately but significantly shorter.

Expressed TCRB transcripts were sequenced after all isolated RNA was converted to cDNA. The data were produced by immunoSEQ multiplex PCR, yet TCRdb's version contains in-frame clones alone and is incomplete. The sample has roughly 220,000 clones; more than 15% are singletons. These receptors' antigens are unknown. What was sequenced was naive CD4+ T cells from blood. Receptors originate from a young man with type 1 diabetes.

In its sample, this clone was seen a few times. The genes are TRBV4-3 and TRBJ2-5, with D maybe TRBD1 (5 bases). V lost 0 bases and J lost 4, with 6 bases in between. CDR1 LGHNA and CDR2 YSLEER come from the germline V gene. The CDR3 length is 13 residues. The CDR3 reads CASSQDQGETQYF. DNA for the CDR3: TGCGCCAGCAGCCAAGATCAGGGAGAGACCCAGTACTTC.

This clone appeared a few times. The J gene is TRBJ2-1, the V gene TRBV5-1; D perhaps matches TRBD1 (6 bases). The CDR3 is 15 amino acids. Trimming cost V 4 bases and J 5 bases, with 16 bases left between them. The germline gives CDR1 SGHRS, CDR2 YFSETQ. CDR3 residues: CASSPLQGLNNEQFF. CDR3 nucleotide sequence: TGCGCCAGCAGCCCCCTACAGGGATTGAACAATGAGCAGTTCTTC.

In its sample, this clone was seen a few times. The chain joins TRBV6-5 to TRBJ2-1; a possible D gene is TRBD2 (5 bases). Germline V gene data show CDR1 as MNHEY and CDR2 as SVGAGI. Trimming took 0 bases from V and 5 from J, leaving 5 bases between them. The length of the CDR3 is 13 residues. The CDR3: CASSYSRDNEQFF. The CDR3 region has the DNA TGTGCCAGCAGTTACTCGAGGGACAATGAGCAGTTCTTC.

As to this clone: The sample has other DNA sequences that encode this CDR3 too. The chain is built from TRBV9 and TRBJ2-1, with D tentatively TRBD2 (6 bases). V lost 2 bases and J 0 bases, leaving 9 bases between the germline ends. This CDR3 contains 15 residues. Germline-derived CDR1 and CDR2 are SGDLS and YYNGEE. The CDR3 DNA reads TGTGCCAGCAGCGTCGGGGGAGGCTCCTACAATGAGCAGTTCTTC. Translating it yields CASSVGGGSYNEQFF. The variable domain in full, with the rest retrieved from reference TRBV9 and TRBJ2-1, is DSGVTQTPKHLITATGQRVTLRCSPRSGDLSVYWYQQSLDQGLQFLIQYYNGEERAKGNILERFSAQQFPDLHSELNLSSLELGDSALYFCASSVGGGSYNEQFFGPGTRLTVL.

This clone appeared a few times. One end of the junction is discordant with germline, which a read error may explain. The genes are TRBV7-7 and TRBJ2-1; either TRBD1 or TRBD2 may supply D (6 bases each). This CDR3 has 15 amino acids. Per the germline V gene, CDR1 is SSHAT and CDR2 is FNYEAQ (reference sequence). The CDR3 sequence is CASSLVGGPDNEQFF. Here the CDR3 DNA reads TGTGCTAGCAGCTTAGTCGGGGGCCCAGACAATGAGCAGTTCTTC.

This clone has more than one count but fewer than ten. Here the CDR3 reads CSATLTVNTEAFF. Written as DNA, the CDR3 is TGCAGCGCCACCCTCACAGTGAACACTGAAGCTTTCTTT. The chain joins TRBV29-1 to TRBJ1-1; D is uncertain. This CDR3 contains 13 residues. V was shortened by 7 bases and J by 0 bases, with 12 bases between the two germline ends. From germline, CDR1 is SQVTM and CDR2 ANQGSEA.

The CDR3 DNA sequence: TGTGCCTGGGGGGCATCACACACCATATATTTT. This translates into CAWGASHTIYF. V gene TRBV30 combines with J gene TRBJ1-3, with a weak D call TRBD1 (5 bases). Germline-derived CDR1 and CDR2 are GTSNPN and SVGIG (reference sequence). The CDR3 length is 11 residues. Trimming pared 5 bases from V and 8 bases from J, leaving 10 bases between.

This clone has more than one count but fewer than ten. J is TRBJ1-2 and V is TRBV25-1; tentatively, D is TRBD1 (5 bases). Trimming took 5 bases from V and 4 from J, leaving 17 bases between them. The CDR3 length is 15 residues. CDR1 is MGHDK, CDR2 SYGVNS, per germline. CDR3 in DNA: TGTGCCAGCAGTCCTCGGGGGAGCTCAAGCTATGGCTACACCTTC. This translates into CASSPRGSSSYGYTF.